Given below is one T cell receptor (beta chain) in context. Its antigen is still unknown. Base quality data are lacking; no much larger clone is found one base away. Library preparation employed the immunoSEQ multiplex PCR assay. The study's own analysis went as follows. To diagnose cytomegalovirus status from the catalog of TCR beta chain sequences, a statistical classification framework was built. The table comes from immuneACCESS by way of TCRdb, which keeps in-frame sequences with V and J called. Part of the clones is missing from these tables; in studies checked, under half for an unresolved V gene and the rest for unknown reasons. V, J and clone size reflect that table, while D and trimming were determined from the DNA. The sample contains about 160,000 clones, approximately 87% of them found a single time. The ten largest clones capture roughly 5.8% of the sample. This record comes from a study of cytomegalovirus exposure and HLA in healthy donors (TCRdb year 2017). Regarding the research as a whole: According to a later analysis, the approximately 120 validation repertoires were produced on the same platform as the 600 to 850 repertoires of the first cohort. The study aimed to test whether cataloging public T cell receptors could reveal signatures of past pathogen exposure. Besides the first cohort of approximately 710 subjects, a separate validation cohort made up of 120 different subjects was used. High-throughput TCR immunosequencing, statistical association of individual TCRs with disease status, and machine learning were combined to predict cytomegalovirus infection status.

Separate from the roughly 650-subject first cohort, the validation cohort of 95 to 150 subjects was the group to which the donors belonged. V was cut back by 7 bases and J by 8 bases, leaving a gap of 12 bases between them. Per the germline V gene, MNHNS is the CDR1 and SASEGT is the CDR2. Reading from cysteine to phenylalanine, the CDR3 counts 11 amino acids. Kept here is only the CDR3 DNA, which spans 33 bases and is read in frame from base 1. Results and caveats for the whole study, not just this receptor: Most TCR sequences were observed very rarely across donors, whereas some public TCRs were present in many individuals. It was suggested by the authors that the approach could potentially be generalized to other disease states and immunological phenotypes. The classifier was reported to diagnose cytomegalovirus status with high specificity and sensitivity in both the original and validation cohorts. The validation cohort had no HLA typing available for a later analysis, so co-occurrence within that cohort was assessed over all 120 repertoires. Of the cluster scores, 94% were above 0 in a later analysis, which found that TCRs clustered in the first cohort also tended to co-occur in the 120 validation repertoires. In vitro tests confirmed that a few of the cytomegalovirus-associated TCR beta chains recognize cytomegalovirus antigens. A total of 150 to 200 TCR beta chains were listed by the study as associated with cytomegalovirus.

The sequencing sample was made of PBMCs. The chain is made from TRBV6-1 and TRBJ2-7; TRBD1 might be the D gene, on 6 matching bases. The clonotype was recovered from a woman in her 30s in good health and CMV-seronegative. The sequenced DNA is TGTGCCAGCAATACAGGGTTTCAGCAGTACTTC. This sequence encodes CASNTGFQQYF.